Given below is one T cell receptor beta chain in context. As yet, its antigen is unknown. The data derive from a study of CXCR3-negative and CXCR3-positive naive CD8 T cells. General study points: TCR interaction strength was inferred from TRB CDR3 physicochemistry, as CD5 matched across naive subsets.

This CDR3 region has 15 residues. The germline gives CDR1 SGHVS, CDR2 FQNEAQ. Triplicate sorting captured approximately 290,000 cells each from every CD8+ T cell subset. Libraries were UMI-labeled 5' RACE TRB cDNA. TCRdb reprocessed the 5' RACE reads, keeping one entry per CDR3 protein, no DNA. Its clone listing holds tens of thousands of distinct CDR3 sequences. The clonotype was recovered from a human donor in good health. Some clones in this sample may be carry-over from other donors' samples. Sequencing used naive CXCR3- CD8+ T cells from blood. Stated subset: CD45RO-CCR7+CD27+CD95- naive CD8+ T cells lacking CXCR3 (TNR3-). V is TRBV7-8 and J is TRBJ2-1; TCRdb outputs TRBD2, but without DNA this stays unchecked. The CDR3 is CASSQGLVGGNEQFF.